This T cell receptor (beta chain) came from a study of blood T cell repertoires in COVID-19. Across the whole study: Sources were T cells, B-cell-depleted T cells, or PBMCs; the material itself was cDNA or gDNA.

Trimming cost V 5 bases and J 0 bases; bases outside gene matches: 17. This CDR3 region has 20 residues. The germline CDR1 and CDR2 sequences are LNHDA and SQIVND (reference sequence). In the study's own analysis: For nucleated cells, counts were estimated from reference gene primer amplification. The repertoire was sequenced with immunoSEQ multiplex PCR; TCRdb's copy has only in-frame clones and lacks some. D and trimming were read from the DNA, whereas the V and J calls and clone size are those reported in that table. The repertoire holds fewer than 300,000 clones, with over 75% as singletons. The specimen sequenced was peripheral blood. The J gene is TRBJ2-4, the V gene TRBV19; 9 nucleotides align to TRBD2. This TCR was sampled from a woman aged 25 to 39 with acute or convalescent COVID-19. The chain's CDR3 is CASSLNRGPTSGLAKNIQYF. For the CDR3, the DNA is TGTGCCAGTAGTCTCAACAGGGGACCGACTAGCGGCCTAGCCAAAAACATTCAGTACTTC.